This entry lists 26 T cell receptor beta chains sequenced from one sample in a study of control samples from healthy donors and cancer patients. Some clones are missing from TCRdb's copy, which holds only in-frame ones; the method was immunoSEQ multiplex PCR. The profile shows about 220,000 clones, just under 95% of them singletons. The specimen was blood. These receptors all come from a man aged 50-60 years in good health.

The chain uses TRBV28 and TRBJ1-2; D is uncertain. The CDR3 covers 12 residues. CDR1 and CDR2 (germline): MDHEN, SYDVKM. V was cut by 6 bases and J by 1 base, with 6 bases left in between. Written as DNA, the CDR3 is TGTGCCAGCAGCCGGTATAACTATGGCTACACCTTC. Translation gives CASSRYNYGYTF.

The chain combines TRBV11-2 with TRBJ2-2; tentatively, D is TRBD1 or TRBD2 (6 bases each). The CDR3 spans 13 residues. Germline values: CDR1 SGHAT, CDR2 FQNNGV. Trimming stripped 8 bases from V and 7 bases from J, with 14 bases between. The CDR3 loop is CASEGEVVGELFF. The CDR3 region has the DNA TGTGCCAGCGAGGGGGAGGTGGTCGGGGAGCTGTTTTTT.

The V call is TRBV10-3, the J call TRBJ1-2; maybe TRBD1 (5 bases). CDR1 and CDR2 from the germline V gene are ENHRY and SYGVKD. This CDR3 comprises 15 residues. Trimming left V 2 bases short and J 7 bases short, with 17 bases between. The CDR3 sequence is CAISETLQALGGYTF. CDR3 in DNA: TGTGCCATCAGTGAGACCCTACAGGCTTTGGGTGGCTACACCTTC.

The chain has TRBV11-2 and TRBJ2-7, with no clear D. The CDR3 is 14 residues long. Trimming cost V 5 bases and J 2 bases, with 13 bases left between them. The germline gives CDR1 SGHAT, CDR2 FQNNGV. The CDR3 sequence: CASSPLKGTYEQYV. CDR3 nucleotide sequence: TGTGCCAGCAGCCCGCTGAAAGGGACCTACGAGCAGTACGTC.

J is TRBJ2-1 and V is TRBV5-1; no clear D. Trimming shortened V by 0 bases and J by 7 bases, and 14 bases separated the two germline ends. The CDR3 consists of 15 residues. Germline assignment: CDR1 SGHRS and CDR2 YFSETQ. The CDR3 DNA reads TGCGCCAGCAGCTTGGAAACTCCGCCCGAGAATGAGCAGTTCTTC. It encodes CASSLETPPENEQFF.

J is TRBJ2-2 and V is TRBV27; D perhaps matches TRBD2 (7 bases). The V end lost 5 bases, the J end lost 6 bases, and 16 bases lay between the germline ends. Germline-derived CDR1 and CDR2 are MNHEY and SMNVEV (reference sequence). This CDR3 comprises 15 residues. The CDR3 spells CASSDWGGRPGELFF. The CDR3 DNA follows: TGTGCCAGCAGTGACTGGGGGGGGCGTCCCGGGGAGCTGTTTTTT.

The chain is built from TRBV7-9 and TRBJ2-7; 11 positions agree with TRBD1. This CDR3 spans 16 amino acids. V was pared by 5 bases and J by 4 bases, with 10 bases of the junction left unmatched. Germline V gene lookup returns CDR1 SEHNR and CDR2 FQNEAQ (reference sequence). In DNA, the CDR3 is TGTGCCAGCAGCCCGGGACAGGGGGGTTATGAGTACGAGCAGTACTTC. Its protein product is CASSPGQGGYEYEQYF. The complete variable domain, with remaining parts taken from reference TRBV7-9 and TRBJ2-7, reads DTGVSQNPRHKITKRGQNVTFRCDPISEHNRLYWYRQTLGQGPEFLTYFQNEAQLEKSRLLSDRFSAERPKGSFSTLEIQRTEQGDSAMYLCASSPGQGGYEYEQYFGPGTRLTVT.

This rearrangement joins TRBV9 to TRBJ2-1; D is uncertain. The germline gives CDR1 SGDLS, CDR2 YYNGEE. The CDR3 length is 13 residues. V was shortened by 0 bases and J by 8 bases, with 9 bases between the two germline ends. This CDR3 reads CASSVVTGHEQFF. Written as DNA, the CDR3 is TGTGCCAGCAGCGTAGTAACCGGCCATGAGCAGTTCTTC.

The chain uses TRBV5-4 and TRBJ2-1; 9 bases are a match to TRBD2. Germline V CDR1 and CDR2: SGHNT, YYREEE (reference sequence). This CDR3 is 16 amino acids long. With V trimmed by 4 bases and J by 1 base, 6 bases remained unmatched. The CDR3 nucleotides are TGTGCCAGCAGCCCGGGCGGGGGGGCATCCTACAATGAGCAGTTCTTC. The encoded protein is CASSPGGGASYNEQFF.

This clone was seen a few times. An end of the junction does not agree with germline; a read error may underlie this. The chain couples TRBV20-1 to TRBJ1-4; no definite D call. The CDR3 is 14 residues long. Per the germline V gene, CDR1 is DFQATT and CDR2 is SNEGSKA (reference sequence). Here the CDR3 DNA reads TGCAGTGCTAGTCACAGCATACCTAATCAAAAACTGTTTTTT. This translates into CSASHSIPNQKLFF.

The V call is TRBV5-8, the J call TRBJ2-7; D may correspond to TRBD1 or TRBD2 (5 bases each). The V and J ends lost 3 bases and 0 bases respectively, with 7 bases between them. CDR1 is SGHTS and CDR2 is YDEGEE in the germline V gene. This CDR3 is 13 amino acids long. The CDR3 sequence: CASSSGTSYEQYV. Here the CDR3 DNA reads TGTGCCAGCAGCTCCGGGACCTCCTACGAGCAGTACGTC.

The rearrangement links TRBV21-1 to TRBJ2-1; the D segment call TRBD1 is taken from the table without a DNA check. TRBV21-1 is designated a pseudogene. The CDR3 length is 16 residues. CDR3 protein: CASSHRPGQGNNEQFF. The CDR3 bases are TGTGCCAGCAGTCATAGACCGGGACAGGGGAACAATGAGCAGTTCTTC.

The rearrangement links TRBV5-6 to TRBJ1-5, with TRBD1 as a possible D gene (5 bases). Germline values: CDR1 SGHDT, CDR2 YYEEEE. There are 15 residues in the CDR3. V lost 4 bases to trimming and J lost 4 bases, with 15 bases between them. DNA for the CDR3: TGTGCCAGCAGCACCGGGACCCACTGGAATCAGCCCCAGCATTTT. It yields the protein CASSTGTHWNQPQHF.

This rearrangement joins TRBV24-1 to TRBJ1-5; the D gene is possibly TRBD1 (5 bases). This CDR3 is built from 14 residues. Trimming stripped 1 base from V and 4 bases from J, with 7 bases between. Germline CDR1 reads KGHDR; CDR2 reads SFDVKD. The CDR3 region is CATSDFGGNQPQHF. CDR3 nucleotide sequence: TGTGCCACCAGTGATTTTGGGGGGAATCAGCCCCAGCATTTT.

The V gene is TRBV18, the J gene TRBJ2-3, with 7 bases that match TRBD2. Germline CDR1 is KGHSH and CDR2 is LQKENI. The junction had 7 bases not matched to a gene; V was cut back by 3 bases and J by 4 bases. The CDR3 is 15 amino acids. The CDR3 DNA follows: TGTGCCAGCTCACCCCGGGAGCGGGGAGCAGATACGCAGTATTTT. Its protein product is CASSPRERGADTQYF.

The V gene is TRBV3-1 (or the pseudogene TRBV3-2), the J gene TRBJ1-1; the D is unclear. This CDR3 region has 12 residues. CDR1 and CDR2 (germline): LGHDT, YNNKEL (reference sequence). V lost 0 bases to trimming and J lost 11 bases, with 10 bases between them. CDR3 in DNA: TGTGCCAGCAGCCAAGAAACGCGGGAGGCTTTCTTT. Translated, it gives CASSQETREAFF.

The chain recombines TRBV2 with TRBJ2-7; 8 positions match TRBD2. The ends lost 6 bases at V and 1 base at J; junction bases unmatched: 2. The CDR3 totals 13 residues. Germline V gives CDR1 SNHLY, CDR2 FYNNEI. CDR3 nucleotide sequence: TGTGCCAGCAGCGTAGCGGGGTCCTACGAGCAGTACTTC. Translation: CASSVAGSYEQYF.

The gene calls are TRBV15 and TRBJ2-7; 8 nucleotides line up with TRBD1. The CDR3 covers 17 residues. Germline-derived CDR1 and CDR2 are LNHNV and YYDKDF (reference sequence). With V trimmed by 1 base and J by 3 bases, 11 bases remained unmatched. CDR3 in amino acids: CATSRGITGQENYEQYF. CDR3 nucleotide sequence: TGTGCCACCAGCAGAGGGATTACGGGACAGGAAAACTACGAGCAGTACTTC.

The V call is TRBV9, the J call TRBJ2-1, with D perhaps being TRBD1 or TRBD2 (5 bases each). The CDR3 has 16 residues. Looked up from germline, CDR1 is SGDLS and CDR2 is YYNGEE. V lost 2 bases and J lost 2, with 14 bases in between. As DNA, the CDR3 is TGTGCCAGCAGCGTCCTGGGGGAACCGGCCTACAATGAGCAGTTCTTC. Amino acid sequence: CASSVLGEPAYNEQFF.

V usage is TRBV5-1 and J usage is TRBJ1-2; possible D gene TRBD1, 6 bases. This CDR3 is built from 14 residues. Germline CDR1 is SGHRS and CDR2 is YFSETQ. V gave up 2 bases and J gave up 4 bases, with 12 bases separating them. This CDR3 reads CASSLGGHSYGYTF. The CDR3 bases are TGCGCCAGCAGCTTAGGGGGACACTCCTATGGCTACACCTTC.

The gene calls are TRBV2 and TRBJ2-7; D possibly corresponds to TRBD2 (6 bases). CDR1 and CDR2 (germline): SNHLY, FYNNEI. The CDR3 contains 13 residues. V lost 3 bases and J 2 bases, leaving 8 bases between the germline ends. The CDR3 spells CASSDSGAYEQYV. CDR3 DNA: TGTGCCAGCAGTGATTCGGGGGCCTACGAGCAGTACGTC.

The J gene is TRBJ1-4, the V gene TRBV6-2 or TRBV6-3, with a weak D call TRBD1 (5 bases). The germline V gene has CDR1 MNHEY and CDR2 SVGEGT. The CDR3 runs to 15 residues. Trimming pared 4 bases from V and 8 bases from J, leaving 17 bases between. The CDR3 sequence is CASSSAGAQEEKLFF. The CDR3 nucleotides are TGTGCCAGCAGTTCCGCTGGGGCCCAGGAGGAAAAACTGTTTTTT.

In its sample, this clone was seen a few times. The V gene is TRBV19, the J gene TRBJ2-4; possible D gene TRBD2, 5 bases. The CDR3 covers 11 residues. Germline V CDR1 and CDR2: LNHDA, SQIVND (reference sequence). Trimming took 4 bases from V and 8 from J, leaving 6 bases between them. This CDR3 is CASSTDYIQYF. The CDR3 DNA follows: TGTGCCAGTAGTACGGACTACATTCAGTACTTC.

This chain joins TRBV21-1 and TRBJ1-5; TRBD1 is the table's D call, not checked against the DNA. TRBV21-1 is assigned pseudogene status. The CDR3 loop spans 15 amino acids. The CDR3 protein is CASSFRDRLNQPQHF. The CDR3 coding sequence is TGTGCCAGCAGCTTCCGGGACAGGTTAAATCAGCCCCAGCATTTT.

The genes are TRBV28 and TRBJ1-6; 7 bases map to TRBD1. CDR1 is MDHEN and CDR2 is SYDVKM in the germline V gene. This CDR3 has 14 residues. V shed 7 bases and J 5 bases; nucleotides not matched to a gene: 5. This CDR3 is CASTGGGNNSPLHF. As DNA, the CDR3 is TGTGCCAGCACAGGGGGTGGCAATAATTCACCCCTCCACTTT. The full variable domain, completed using reference TRBV28 and TRBJ1-6, is DVKVTQSSRYLVKRTGEKVFLECVQDMDHENMFWYRQDPGLGLRLIYFSYDVKMKEKGDIPEGYSVSREKKERFSLILESASTNQTSMYLCASTGGGNNSPLHFGNGTRLTVT.

The genes are TRBV5-4 and TRBJ1-4; 9 bases line up with TRBD1. Trimming at V came to 4 bases and at J to 5 bases, leaving 6 bases not matched to a gene. This CDR3 spans 15 amino acids. CDR1 and CDR2 from the germline V gene are SGHNT and YYREEE (reference sequence). The CDR3 DNA is TGTGCCAGCAGCGGCCGGGACAGGGAGAATGAAAAACTGTTTTTT. It specifies CASSGRDRENEKLFF.